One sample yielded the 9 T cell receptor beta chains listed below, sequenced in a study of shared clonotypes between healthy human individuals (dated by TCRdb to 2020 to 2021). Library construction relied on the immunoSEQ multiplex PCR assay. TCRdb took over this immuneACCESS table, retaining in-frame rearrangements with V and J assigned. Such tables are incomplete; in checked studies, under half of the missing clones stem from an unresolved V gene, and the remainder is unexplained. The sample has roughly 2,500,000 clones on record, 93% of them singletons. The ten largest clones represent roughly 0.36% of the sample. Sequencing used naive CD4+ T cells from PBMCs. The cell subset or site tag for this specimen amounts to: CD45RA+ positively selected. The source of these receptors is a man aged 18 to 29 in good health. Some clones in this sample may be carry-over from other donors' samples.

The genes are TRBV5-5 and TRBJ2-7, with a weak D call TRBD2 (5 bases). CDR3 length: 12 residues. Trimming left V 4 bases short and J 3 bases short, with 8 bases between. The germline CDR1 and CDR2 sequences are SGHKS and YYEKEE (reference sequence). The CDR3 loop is CASSPDFYEQYF. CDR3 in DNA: TGTGCCAGCAGCCCGGACTTCTACGAGCAGTACTTC.

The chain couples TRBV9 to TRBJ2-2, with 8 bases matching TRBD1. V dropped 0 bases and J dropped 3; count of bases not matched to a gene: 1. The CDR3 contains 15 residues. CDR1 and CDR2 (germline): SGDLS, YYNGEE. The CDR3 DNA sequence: TGTGCCAGCAGCGTAGGACAGGGGCACACCGGGGAGCTGTTTTTT. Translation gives CASSVGQGHTGELFF.

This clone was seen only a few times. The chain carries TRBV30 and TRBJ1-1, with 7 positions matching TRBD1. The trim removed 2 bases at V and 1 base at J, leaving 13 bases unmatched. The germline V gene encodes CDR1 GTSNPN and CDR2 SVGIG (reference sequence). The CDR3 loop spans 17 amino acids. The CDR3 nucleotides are TGTGCCTGGAGTCCCACGAGGGGGCAGGTGGCGAACACTGAAGCTTTCTTT. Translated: CAWSPTRGQVANTEAFF.

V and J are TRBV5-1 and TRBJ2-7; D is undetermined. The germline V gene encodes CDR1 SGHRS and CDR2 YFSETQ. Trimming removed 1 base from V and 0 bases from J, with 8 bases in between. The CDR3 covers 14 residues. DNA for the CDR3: TGCGCCAGCAGCTTGTTACAGAACTCCTACGAGCAGTACTTC. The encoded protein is CASSLLQNSYEQYF.

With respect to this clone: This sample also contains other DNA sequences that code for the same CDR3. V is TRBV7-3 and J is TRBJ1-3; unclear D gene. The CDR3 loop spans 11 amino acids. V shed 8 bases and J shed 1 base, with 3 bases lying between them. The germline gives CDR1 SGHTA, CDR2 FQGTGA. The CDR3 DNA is TGTGCCAGCGGGTCTGGAAACACCATATATTTT. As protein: CASGSGNTIYF.

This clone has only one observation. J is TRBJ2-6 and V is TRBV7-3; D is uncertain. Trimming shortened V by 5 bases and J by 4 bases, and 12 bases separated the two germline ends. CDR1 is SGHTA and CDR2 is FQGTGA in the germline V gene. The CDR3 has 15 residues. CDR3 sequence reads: CASSTIGLGANVLTF. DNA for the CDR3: TGTGCCAGCAGCACGATAGGGCTCGGGGCCAACGTCCTGACTTTC.

This CDR3 is CASSADWGATNEKLFF. In DNA, the CDR3 is TGTGCCAGCAGTGCCGATTGGGGTGCAACTAATGAAAAACTGTTTTTT. The chain combines TRBV28 with TRBJ1-4; the D is unclear. The CDR3 covers 16 residues. V was cut by 5 bases and J by 0 bases, with 13 bases left in between. Germline loops: CDR1 MDHEN, CDR2 SYDVKM.

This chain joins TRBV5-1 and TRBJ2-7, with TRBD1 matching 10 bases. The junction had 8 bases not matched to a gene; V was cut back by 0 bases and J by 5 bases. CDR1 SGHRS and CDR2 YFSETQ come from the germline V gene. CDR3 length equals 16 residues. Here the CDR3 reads CASSLGDRDRGHEQYF. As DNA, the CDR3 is TGCGCCAGCAGCTTGGGAGACCGGGACAGGGGCCACGAGCAGTACTTC.

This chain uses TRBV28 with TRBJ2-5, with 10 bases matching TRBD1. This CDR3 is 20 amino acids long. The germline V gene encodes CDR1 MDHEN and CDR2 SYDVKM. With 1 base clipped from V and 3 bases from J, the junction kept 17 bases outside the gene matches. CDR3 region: CASSLFVLVRTGGQKETQYF. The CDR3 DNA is TGTGCCAGCAGTTTATTTGTGTTGGTACGGACAGGGGGTCAGAAAGAGACCCAGTACTTC.